The 27 T cell receptor beta chains below come from one sample, sequenced in a study of blood T cell repertoires in COVID-19. TCRdb's copy holds only in-frame clones and misses some; the assay was immunoSEQ multiplex PCR. The table has some 250,000 clones, roughly 88% seen once. Sequenced sample: peripheral blood. The receptors derive from a woman in her thirties with acute or convalescent COVID-19.

This clone appeared once. The chain uses TRBV5-5 and TRBJ2-2; D is perhaps TRBD1 (6 bases). Looked up from germline, CDR1 is SGHKS and CDR2 is YYEKEE (reference sequence). V shed 3 bases and J shed 2 bases, with 11 bases lying between them. The CDR3 has 15 amino acids. The CDR3 protein is CASSSRDTNTGELFF. CDR3 sequence (DNA): TGTGCCAGCAGCTCCCGGGACACCAACACCGGGGAGCTGTTTTTT. The variable domain in full, with the rest retrieved from reference TRBV5-5 and TRBJ2-2, is DAGVTQSPTHLIKTRGQQVTLRCSPISGHKSVSWYQQVLGQGPQFIFQYYEKEERGRGNFPDRFSARQFPNYSSELNVNALLLGDSALYLCASSSRDTNTGELFFGEGSRLTVL.

This clone came up once. The chain recombines TRBV7-9 with TRBJ2-7, with 11 positions matching TRBD2. V lost 5 bases, J lost 3 bases, and 9 bases stayed unmatched. This CDR3 region has 16 residues. CDR1 SEHNR and CDR2 FQNEAQ come from the germline V gene (reference sequence). Here the CDR3 reads CASSRYAGLADYEQYF. The CDR3 nucleotides read TGTGCCAGCAGCCGTTACGCGGGACTAGCGGACTACGAGCAGTACTTC.

This rearrangement joins TRBV7-2 to TRBJ1-5, with 7 positions matching TRBD1. The CDR3 is 18 residues long. Germline trimming cut 6 bases from V and 0 bases from J; bases unmatched to any gene: 14. Germline-derived CDR1 and CDR2 are SGHTA and FQGNSA. The CDR3 bases are TGTGCCAGCAGGCGCCAGGGGGACGGATCTAATAGCAATCAGCCCCAGCATTTT. Protein product: CASRRQGDGSNSNQPQHF.

The chain employs TRBV25-1 and TRBJ2-1; D is perhaps TRBD1 (5 bases). The CDR3 sequence is 11 residues long. V was shortened by 6 bases and J by 9 bases, with 9 bases between the two germline ends. Per the germline V gene, CDR1 is MGHDK and CDR2 is SYGVNS. CDR3 protein: CASRHQGEQFF. As DNA, the CDR3 is TGTGCCAGCAGGCACCAGGGTGAGCAGTTCTTC. Full variable domain (rest looked up from reference TRBV25-1 and TRBJ2-1): EADIYQTPRYLVIGTGKKITLECSQTMGHDKMYWYQQDPGMELHLIHYSYGVNSTEKGDLSSESTVSRIRTEHFPLTLESARPSHTSQYLCASRHQGEQFFGPGTRLTVL.

J is TRBJ1-4 and V is TRBV19, with D possibly matching TRBD1 (6 bases). Trimming stripped 4 bases from V and 0 bases from J, with 9 bases between. Germline CDR1 and CDR2: LNHDA and SQIVND (reference sequence). The CDR3 has 15 residues. The CDR3 here is CASSTTGSTNEKLFF. CDR3 bases: TGTGCCAGTAGTACGACAGGATCAACTAATGAAAAACTGTTTTTT.

The chain carries TRBV5-1 and TRBJ2-4, with TRBD2 as a possible D gene (5 bases). Germline V gene data show CDR1 as SGHRS and CDR2 as YFSETQ. The V gene lost 2 bases and the J gene lost 2 bases, with 5 bases spanning the gap. The CDR3 covers 13 residues. The CDR3 nucleotides read TGCGCCAGCAGCTTCGGGACCAAAAACATTCAGTACTTC. This codes for CASSFGTKNIQYF.

V is TRBV15 and J is TRBJ2-5, with D possibly being TRBD1 (5 bases). The V end was cut by 0 bases, the J end by 1 base, with 9 bases between. This CDR3 comprises 15 residues. Germline V gene data show CDR1 as LNHNV and CDR2 as YYDKDF (reference sequence). The CDR3 sequence is CATSRDPGPQETQYF. CDR3 sequence (DNA): TGTGCCACCAGCAGAGACCCAGGGCCCCAAGAGACCCAGTACTTC.

This chain links TRBV11-3 with TRBJ2-7; 10 bases align to TRBD2. CDR1 is SGHNT, CDR2 YENEEA, per germline. Trimming took 5 bases from V and 5 from J; bases not matched to a gene: 15. The CDR3 runs 17 residues. The CDR3 here is CASSAGGYQREGHEQYF. CDR3 DNA: TGTGCCAGCAGCGCCGGCGGCTATCAGCGGGAGGGCCACGAGCAGTACTTC.

This chain uses TRBV5-5 with TRBJ1-5; 7 bases map to TRBD1. The CDR3 consists of 19 residues. CDR1 is SGHKS, CDR2 YYEKEE, per germline (reference sequence). After removal of 0 bases from V and 0 bases from J, the junction contained 12 bases not matched to a gene. CDR3 coding DNA: TGTGCCAGCAGCTTGGACGGGACAGATTTTCGGAGTAGCAATCAGCCCCAGCATTTT. This sequence encodes CASSLDGTDFRSSNQPQHF.

A single count supports this clone. The chain links TRBV9 to TRBJ2-7, with D unresolved. Germline-derived CDR1 and CDR2 are SGDLS and YYNGEE. The CDR3 loop spans 14 amino acids. V was clipped by 0 bases and J by 6 bases, with 13 bases between them. DNA for the CDR3: TGTGCCAGCAGCGTAGGTAGTAGTTCGGGCGAGCAGTACTTC. Amino acids: CASSVGSSSGEQYF.

The rearrangement joins TRBV30 to TRBJ2-7; the D gene is possibly TRBD2 (5 bases). The CDR3 is made up of 14 amino acids. V shed 2 bases and J shed 4 bases, with 15 bases lying between them. CDR1 is GTSNPN, CDR2 SVGIG, per germline (reference sequence). This CDR3 is CAWSRVGVVYEQYF. The CDR3 region has the DNA TGTGCCTGGAGTAGAGTGGGAGTCGTTTACGAGCAGTACTTC.

J is TRBJ2-5 and V is TRBV19; 9 nucleotides match TRBD1. The germline gives CDR1 LNHDA, CDR2 SQIVND (reference sequence). The V gene end was trimmed by 1 base and the J gene end by 3 bases; junction bases not matched to a gene: 3. The CDR3 contains 15 residues. The CDR3, as DNA: TGTGCCAGTAGTATAGTAGGGACAGGGAAAGAGACCCAGTACTTC. It is translated as CASSIVGTGKETQYF.

The chain joins TRBV3-1 (or the pseudogene TRBV3-2) to TRBJ1-4; no clear D. Germline loops: CDR1 LGHDT, CDR2 YNNKEL (reference sequence). The CDR3 consists of 15 residues. Trimming removed 3 bases from V and 4 bases from J, with 12 bases in between. CDR3 bases: TGTGCCAGCAGCCATTGGCCAGGCTTTAATGAAAAACTGTTTTTT. This sequence encodes CASSHWPGFNEKLFF.

The rearrangement uses TRBV12-5 and TRBJ2-5; D not resolved. The germline gives CDR1 LGHNT, CDR2 FRNRAP. Trimming stripped 6 bases from V and 3 bases from J, with 5 bases between. The CDR3 runs 11 residues. The CDR3 DNA reads TGTGCTAGTGGCCCCGAAGAGACCCAGTACTTC. It is translated as CASGPEETQYF.

The chain carries TRBV11-2 and TRBJ2-7; the D gene is possibly TRBD2 (6 bases). The CDR3 is 17 residues long. The ends were cut back, 0 bases at V and 2 bases at J, with 17 bases in the middle. Looked up from germline, CDR1 is SGHAT and CDR2 is FQNNGV. The CDR3: CASSLDGRQIYPYEQYF. For the CDR3, the DNA is TGTGCCAGCAGCTTAGACGGGAGACAGATATACCCCTACGAGCAGTACTTC.

The chain couples TRBV9 to TRBJ1-2; 12 bases are shared with TRBD1. Germline CDR1 SGDLS, CDR2 YYNGEE. Trimming removed 3 bases from V and 6 bases from J; junction bases left unmatched: 6. The CDR3 consists of 15 residues. The CDR3 bases are TGTGCCAGCAGCGCGGGGGACAGGGGGCCTGATGGCTACACCTTC. The encoded protein is CASSAGDRGPDGYTF.

This clone was picked up one time. The rearrangement joins TRBV5-6 to TRBJ1-4; possible D gene TRBD1, 6 bases. The V end was cut by 0 bases, the J end by 5 bases, with 17 bases between. Germline values: CDR1 SGHDT, CDR2 YYEEEE. The CDR3 spans 17 residues. The CDR3 bases are TGTGCCAGCAGCTTGGTGGCTGGGCAGGGGCGCAATGAAAAACTGTTTTTT. It translates to CASSLVAGQGRNEKLFF.

V and J are TRBV6-2 or TRBV6-3 and TRBJ1-5; the D gene is possibly TRBD1 (5 bases). Germline V gene data show CDR1 as MNHEY and CDR2 as SVGEGT. The V end lost 3 bases, the J end lost 6 bases, and 12 bases lay between the germline ends. The CDR3 runs 14 residues. CDR3 nucleotide sequence: TGTGCCAGCAGTTATGGAGGGGTAGGTCAGCCCCAGCATTTT. Its protein product is CASSYGGVGQPQHF.

This chain joins TRBV5-1 and TRBJ1-3; D is ambiguous. V lost 0 bases and J 0 bases, leaving 7 bases between the germline ends. CDR3 length: 15 amino acids. Germline-derived CDR1 and CDR2 are SGHRS and YFSETQ. The CDR3 bases are TGCGCCAGCAGCTTGGAAAACTACTCTGGAAACACCATATATTTT. Its translation: CASSLENYSGNTIYF.

The gene calls are TRBV25-1 and TRBJ2-7, with 7 bases that match TRBD1. The CDR3 totals 15 residues. Per germline, CDR1 MGHDK and CDR2 SYGVNS. After removal of 4 bases from V and 2 bases from J, the junction contained 8 bases not matched to a gene. As DNA, the CDR3 is TGTGCCAGCAGTGGCCAGGACAGGCCAACCTACGAGCAGTACTTC. Its protein product is CASSGQDRPTYEQYF.

V usage is TRBV7-9 and J usage is TRBJ2-3; 14 bases line up with TRBD2. The CDR3 is 18 amino acids. The V and J ends lost 4 bases and 6 bases, in that order; junction bases with no gene match: 12. CDR1 and CDR2 from the germline V gene are SEHNR and FQNEAQ (reference sequence). DNA of the CDR3: TGTGCCAGCAGCTCCCCGCCGGGACTAGCGGGAGCTAGTGATACGCAGTATTTT. This translates into CASSSPPGLAGASDTQYF.

V and J are TRBV3-1 (or the pseudogene TRBV3-2) and TRBJ2-7, with 7 bases matching TRBD1. Germline loops: CDR1 LGHDT, CDR2 YNNKEL (reference sequence). This CDR3 has 14 amino acids. Trimming took 0 bases from V and 7 from J; bases not matched to a gene: 6. CDR3 loop: CASSQDRQGSEQYF. The CDR3 bases are TGTGCCAGCAGCCAAGATCGACAGGGTAGTGAGCAGTACTTC.

Only one count was recorded for this clone. J is TRBJ2-1 and V is TRBV19; the match to TRBD2 covers 11 bases. The CDR3 has 16 residues. With V trimmed by 3 bases and J by 6 bases, 7 bases remained unmatched. Germline V gives CDR1 LNHDA, CDR2 SQIVND (reference sequence). The CDR3 is CASSILGTSGRNEQFF. The CDR3 DNA follows: TGTGCCAGTAGTATTTTGGGGACTAGCGGTCGCAATGAGCAGTTCTTC. Full variable domain (remainder filled in from reference TRBV19 and TRBJ2-1): DGGITQSPKYLFRKEGQNVTLSCEQNLNHDAMYWYRQDPGQGLRLIYYSQIVNDFQKGDIAEGYSVSREKKESFPLTVTSAQKNPTAFYLCASSILGTSGRNEQFFGPGTRLTVL.

The chain recombines TRBV6-5 with TRBJ2-2; TRBD2 is a possible D gene (6 bases). Trimming cost V 6 bases and J 1 base, with 12 bases left between them. Germline V gives CDR1 MNHEY, CDR2 SVGAGI. The CDR3 loop spans 15 amino acids. CDR3 amino acids: CASRTRTKNTGELFF. CDR3 coding DNA: TGTGCCAGCAGGACCCGGACTAAGAACACCGGGGAGCTGTTTTTT.

The rearrangement uses TRBV19 and TRBJ2-1; 10 bases map to TRBD2. V lost 7 bases and J lost 5; bases outside the gene matches: 5. There are 14 residues in the CDR3. Germline V gene data show CDR1 as LNHDA and CDR2 as SQIVND (reference sequence). The CDR3 spells CASMLAGVHNEQFF. The DNA of the CDR3 is TGTGCCAGTATGCTAGCGGGAGTCCACAATGAGCAGTTCTTC.

The chain uses TRBV18 and TRBJ1-1, with 8 positions matching TRBD1. The V gene's germline CDR1 is KGHSH and CDR2 LQKENI. Trimming removed 6 bases from V and 1 base from J; junction bases left unmatched: 7. The CDR3 is 15 residues long. The CDR3 sequence is CASSLAGGWNTEAFF. The CDR3 DNA reads TGTGCCAGCTCTCTTGCAGGGGGCTGGAACACTGAAGCTTTCTTT.

The rearrangement joins TRBV7-8 to TRBJ1-1; D not certain. The germline V and J ends were trimmed by 5 bases and 5 bases, with 15 bases remaining between them. The CDR3 covers 14 residues. Germline assignment: CDR1 SGHVS and CDR2 FQNEAQ. CDR3 loop: CASSRERRRTEAFF. CDR3 nucleotides: TGTGCCAGCAGCCGAGAGCGCCGGAGGACTGAAGCTTTCTTT.